The 10 T cell receptor beta chains presented below share a single source sample, sequenced in a study of blood T cell repertoires in COVID-19. TCRdb's copy holds only in-frame clones and misses some; the assay was immunoSEQ multiplex PCR. Here the sample spans about 270,000 clones, 87% being singletons. Sequencing was performed on peripheral blood. The source is a woman in her fifties or sixties with acute or convalescent COVID-19.

This rearrangement joins TRBV5-1 to TRBJ2-5; TRBD1 agrees at 8 bases. This CDR3 contains 16 residues. Per germline, CDR1 SGHRS and CDR2 YFSETQ. V shed 2 bases and J 7 bases; nucleotides not matched to a gene: 13. The CDR3 coding sequence is TGCGCCAGCAGCTTCTCACCGACAGGGGCCGCTGGGACCCAGTACTTC. Amino acid sequence: CASSFSPTGAAGTQYF.

The chain carries TRBV9 and TRBJ1-6; 7 bases align to TRBD1. Germline CDR1 reads SGDLS; CDR2 reads YYNGEE. The length of the CDR3 is 14 residues. The ends lost 3 bases at V and 10 bases at J; junction bases unmatched: 7. The CDR3, as DNA: TGTGCCAGCAGCGCTCGACAGGGCGACTCACCCCTCCACTTT. Protein sequence: CASSARQGDSPLHF.

The rearrangement links TRBV29-1 to TRBJ2-2; 7 nucleotides match TRBD1. V trimming: 6 bases; J trimming: 1 base; junction bases outside the gene matches: 5. Germline loops: CDR1 SQVTM, CDR2 ANQGSEA. This CDR3 spans 14 amino acids. The CDR3 DNA follows: TGCAGCGTCCCCCGACAGGGGAACACCGGGGAGCTGTTTTTT. It codes for CSVPRQGNTGELFF.

This chain joins TRBV12-3 or TRBV12-4 and TRBJ1-1; 8 bases are a match to TRBD1. V gave up 6 bases and J gave up 11 bases; unmatched junction bases: 8. The CDR3 contains 12 residues. The CDR3 bases are TGTGCCAGCAGGGTTTCGGACAGGGTGGCTTTCTTT. The encoded protein is CASRVSDRVAFF.

The V gene is TRBV28, the J gene TRBJ1-1, with a possible D match to TRBD1 (5 bases). The CDR3 runs to 16 residues. CDR1 is MDHEN, CDR2 SYDVKM, per germline. V lost 2 bases and J 5 bases, leaving 18 bases between the germline ends. The CDR3 reads CASSLGVGRVWTEAFF. CDR3 nucleotides: TGTGCCAGCAGTTTAGGGGTGGGCAGGGTCTGGACTGAAGCTTTCTTT.

The chain has TRBV19 and TRBJ2-7, with D maybe TRBD2 (5 bases). Germline loops: CDR1 LNHDA, CDR2 SQIVND (reference sequence). Between the trimmed V and J ends, which lost 4 bases and 3 bases, there was a span of 10 bases. The CDR3 contains 13 residues. The CDR3 spells CASSSSEYYEQYF. The CDR3, as DNA: TGTGCCAGTAGTAGTAGCGAATACTACGAGCAGTACTTC.

The chain couples TRBV5-1 to TRBJ1-1; TRBD1 matches at 7 bases. Losses at the gene ends were 3 bases for V and 4 bases for J; bases not matched to a gene: 12. Germline CDR1 and CDR2: SGHRS and YFSETQ. CDR3 length equals 16 residues. CDR3 nucleotides: TGCGCCAGCAGCTCCCAGGGGGGTCCTGGTGGCACTGAAGCTTTCTTT. Its translation is CASSSQGGPGGTEAFF.

V and J are TRBV3-1 (or the pseudogene TRBV3-2) and TRBJ1-4; perhaps TRBD1 as D (5 bases). V dropped 2 bases and J dropped 5 bases, with 9 bases sitting between them. The CDR3 runs to 14 residues. Germline V gives CDR1 LGHDT, CDR2 YNNKEL (reference sequence). Here the CDR3 reads CASSQRGGNEKLFF. The CDR3, as DNA: TGTGCCAGCAGCCAACGTGGGGGGAATGAAAAACTGTTTTTT.

V gene TRBV28 combines with J gene TRBJ1-2; 11 nucleotides align to TRBD1. The CDR3 is made up of 15 amino acids. V dropped 6 bases and J dropped 8; count of bases not matched to a gene: 11. CDR1 is MDHEN, CDR2 SYDVKM, per germline. DNA for the CDR3: TGTGCCAGCAGATTCCCGGGACAGGGGGTCAACGGCTACACCTTC. Encoded protein: CASRFPGQGVNGYTF.

This sequence joins TRBV4-2 and TRBJ2-5; TRBD2 aligns across 7 bases. Germline V gives CDR1 LGHNA, CDR2 YNFKEQ. This CDR3 is 17 amino acids long. Germline trimming cut 0 bases from V and 1 base from J; bases unmatched to any gene: 8. CDR3 sequence reads: CASSQDLASGLQETQYF. The CDR3 region has the DNA TGTGCCAGCAGCCAAGATCTGGCTAGCGGACTCCAAGAGACCCAGTACTTC.